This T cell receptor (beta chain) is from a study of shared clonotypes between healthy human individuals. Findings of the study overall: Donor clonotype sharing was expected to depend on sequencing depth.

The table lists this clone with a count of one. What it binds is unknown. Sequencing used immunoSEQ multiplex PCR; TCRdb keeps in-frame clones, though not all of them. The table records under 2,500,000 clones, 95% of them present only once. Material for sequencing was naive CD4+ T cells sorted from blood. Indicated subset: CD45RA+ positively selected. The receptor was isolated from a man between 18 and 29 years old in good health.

CDR3 region: CASSQLVLIYEQYF. The DNA for the CDR3 is TGTGCCAGCAGTCAACTAGTCTTAATCTACGAGCAGTACTTC. The V and J genes are TRBV28 and TRBJ2-7; a possible D gene is TRBD2 (5 bases). The germline V gene has CDR1 MDHEN and CDR2 SYDVKM. This CDR3 spans 14 amino acids. Trimming pared 5 bases from V and 3 bases from J, leaving 14 bases between.